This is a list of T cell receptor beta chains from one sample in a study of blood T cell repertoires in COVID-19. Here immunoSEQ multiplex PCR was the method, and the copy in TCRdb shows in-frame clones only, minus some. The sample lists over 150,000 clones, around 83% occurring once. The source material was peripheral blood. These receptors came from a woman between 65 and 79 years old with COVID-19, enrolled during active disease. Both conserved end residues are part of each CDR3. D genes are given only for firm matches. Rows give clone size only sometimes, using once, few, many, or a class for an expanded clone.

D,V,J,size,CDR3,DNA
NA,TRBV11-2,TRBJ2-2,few,CASQRRFPGELFF,TGTGCCAGCCAGCGGAGGTTCCCGGGGGAGCTGTTTTTT
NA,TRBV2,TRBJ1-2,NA,CASSADSSNYGYTF,TGTGCCAGCAGTGCCGACAGCAGTAACTATGGCTACACCTTC
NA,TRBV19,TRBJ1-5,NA,CASTSTGGAGQPQHF,TGTGCCAGTACCTCTACTGGGGGCGCCGGGCAGCCCCAGCATTTT
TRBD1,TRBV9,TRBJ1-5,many,CASSVQPTGNQPQHF,TGTGCCAGCAGCGTACAGCCGACAGGGAATCAGCCCCAGCATTTT
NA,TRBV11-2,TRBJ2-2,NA,CASSYRTTNTGELFF,TGTGCCAGCAGCTACAGGACAACGAACACCGGGGAGCTGTTTTTT
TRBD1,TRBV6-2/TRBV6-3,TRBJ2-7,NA,CASSHLVDRASYEQYF,TGTGCCAGCAGTCACCTCGTGGACAGGGCCTCCTACGAGCAGTACTTC
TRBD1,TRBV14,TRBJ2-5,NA,CASSLDRGGLKTQYF,TGTGCCAGCAGCCTCGACAGGGGGGGATTAAAGACCCAGTACTTC
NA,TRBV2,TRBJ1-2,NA,CASTDDPGHTTYGYTF,TGTGCCAGCACCGATGACCCGGGACACACAACCTATGGCTACACCTTC
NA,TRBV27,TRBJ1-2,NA,CASSRGYTF,TGTGCCAGCAGTCGTGGCTACACCTTC
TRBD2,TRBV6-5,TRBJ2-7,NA,CASSKLAEHYEQYF,TGTGCCAGCAGTAAACTAGCGGAACACTACGAGCAGTACTTC
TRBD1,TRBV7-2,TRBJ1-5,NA,CASSNTGGAGQPQHF,TGTGCCAGCAGCAATACAGGGGGCGCCGGTCAGCCCCAGCATTTT
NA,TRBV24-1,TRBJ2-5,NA,CATSDFSLGESETQYF,TGTGCCACCAGTGATTTTAGTCTCGGGGAGTCTGAGACCCAGTACTTC
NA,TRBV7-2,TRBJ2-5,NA,CASSFLSAFQETQYF,TGTGCCAGCAGCTTCCTTAGCGCCTTCCAAGAGACCCAGTACTTC
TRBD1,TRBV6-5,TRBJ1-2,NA,CASSYGPGGLGYGYTF,TGTGCCAGCAGTTACGGTCCAGGGGGGCTAGGCTATGGCTACACCTTC
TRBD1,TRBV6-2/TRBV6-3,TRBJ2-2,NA,CASSRQGGTGTGELFF,TGTGCCAGCAGTCGACAGGGGGGGACGGGGACCGGGGAGCTGTTTTTT
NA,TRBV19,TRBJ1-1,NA,CASSIQGLNYQRGAFF,TGTGCCAGTAGTATACAGGGTCTTAACTACCAACGCGGAGCTTTCTTT
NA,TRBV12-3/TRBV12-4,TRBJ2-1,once,CASSFGIEQFF,TGTGCCAGCAGCTTTGGCATTGAGCAGTTCTTC
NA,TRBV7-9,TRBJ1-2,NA,CASSLEGWGYTF,TGTGCCAGCAGCTTGGAGGGTTGGGGCTACACCTTC
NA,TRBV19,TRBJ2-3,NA,CASSIWSGADTQYF,TGTGCCAGTAGTATATGGAGTGGCGCAGATACGCAGTATTTT
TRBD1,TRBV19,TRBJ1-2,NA,CASSTDRGYGYTF,TGTGCCAGTAGTACCGACAGGGGCTATGGCTACACCTTC
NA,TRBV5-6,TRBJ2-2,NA,CASSLYASGTGELFF,TGTGCCAGCAGCCTCTATGCGTCGGGCACCGGGGAGCTGTTTTTT
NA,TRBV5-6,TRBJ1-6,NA,CASSLGGGRGNNSPLHF,TGTGCCAGCAGCTTGGGAGGAGGCAGGGGCAATAATTCACCCCTCCACTTT
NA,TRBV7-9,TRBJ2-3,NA,CASRAPPGSSTDTQYF,TGTGCCAGCAGGGCACCCCCCGGGTCTTCCACAGATACGCAGTATTTT
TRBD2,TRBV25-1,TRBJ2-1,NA,CASSVAGVNEQFF,TGTGCCAGCAGTGTAGCGGGAGTAAATGAGCAGTTCTTC
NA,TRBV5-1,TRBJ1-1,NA,CASSFQGRGTEAFF,TGCGCCAGCAGCTTCCAGGGGCGCGGCACTGAAGCTTTCTTT
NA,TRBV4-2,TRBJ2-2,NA,CASSGEAPPNTGELFF,TGTGCCAGCAGCGGGGAGGCGCCCCCGAACACCGGGGAGCTGTTTTTT
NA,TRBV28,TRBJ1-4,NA,CASSGRETGNEKLFF,TGTGCCAGCAGTGGCAGGGAGACAGGTAATGAAAAACTGTTTTTT
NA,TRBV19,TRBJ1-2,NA,CASSNPAAVYGYTF,TGTGCCAGTAGCAACCCCGCGGCAGTATATGGCTACACCTTC
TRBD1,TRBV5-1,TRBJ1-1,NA,CASSFTGTGNTEAFF,TGCGCCAGCAGCTTCACCGGGACAGGGAACACTGAAGCTTTCTTT
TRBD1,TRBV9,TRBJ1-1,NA,CASSVDDRGIWNTEAFF,TGTGCCAGCAGCGTAGACGACAGGGGTATTTGGAACACTGAAGCTTTCTTT
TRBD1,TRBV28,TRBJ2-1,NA,CASSSTGGIGGRSYNEQFF,TGTGCCAGCAGTTCGACAGGGGGCATAGGCGGGAGGTCCTACAATGAGCAGTTCTTC
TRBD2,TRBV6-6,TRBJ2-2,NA,CASNRGASGSHRSGELFF,TGTGCCAGCAATCGGGGGGCTAGCGGGAGTCATCGGTCCGGGGAGCTGTTTTTT
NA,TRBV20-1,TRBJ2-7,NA,CSASRQVSEQYF,TGCAGTGCTAGTCGACAGGTATCCGAGCAGTACTTC
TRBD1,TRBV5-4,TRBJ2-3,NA,CASRTGQGTDTQYF,TGTGCCAGCAGGACGGGACAGGGCACAGATACGCAGTATTTT
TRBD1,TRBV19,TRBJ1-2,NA,CASRRGQIYGYTF,TGTGCCAGTCGACGGGGACAGATCTATGGCTACACCTTC
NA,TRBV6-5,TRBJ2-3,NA,CASNGGGADTQYF,TGTGCCAGCAATGGAGGGGGCGCAGATACGCAGTATTTT
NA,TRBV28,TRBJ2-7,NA,CASRTAGLTYEQYF,TGTGCCAGCAGGACTGCGGGACTCACCTACGAGCAGTACTTC
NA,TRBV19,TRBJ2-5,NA,CASSGADSTQYF,TGTGCCAGCTCAGGGGCCGATTCGACCCAGTACTTC
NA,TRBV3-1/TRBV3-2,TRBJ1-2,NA,CASSQDGGGYGYTF,TGTGCCAGCAGCCAAGACGGGGGAGGCTATGGCTACACCTTC
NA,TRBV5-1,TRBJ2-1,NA,CASSLGRGTLRDSEQFF,TGCGCCAGCAGCTTGGGGCGAGGGACACTTCGGGATTCAGAGCAGTTCTTC
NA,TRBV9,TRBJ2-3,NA,CASSVATGRNTDTQYF,TGTGCCAGCAGCGTAGCTACGGGAAGGAACACAGATACGCAGTATTTT
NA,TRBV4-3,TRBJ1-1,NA,CASSQDLSQGGAFF,TGCGCCAGCAGCCAAGATCTAAGTCAAGGGGGAGCTTTCTTT
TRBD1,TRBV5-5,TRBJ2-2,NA,CASSLITGTVLTGELFF,TGTGCCAGCAGCTTGATTACCGGGACAGTTCTCACCGGGGAGCTGTTTTTT
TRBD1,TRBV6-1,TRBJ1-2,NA,CASSEATTGGYGYTF,TGTGCCAGCAGTGAAGCCACGACAGGGGGCTATGGCTACACCTTC
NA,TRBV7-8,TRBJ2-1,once,CASSSRTLYNEQFF,TGTGCCAGCAGCTCCCGGACACTTTACAATGAGCAGTTCTTC
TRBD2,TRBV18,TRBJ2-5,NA,CASSQYSGDPGTQYF,TGTGCCAGCTCGCAGTATAGCGGGGACCCAGGGACCCAGTACTTC
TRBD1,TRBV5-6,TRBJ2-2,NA,CASSTGTGASYFTGELFF,TGTGCCAGCAGTACCGGGACAGGGGCGTCCTATTTCACCGGGGAGCTGTTTTTT
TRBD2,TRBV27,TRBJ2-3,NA,CASSWPSGRARTDTQYF,TGTGCCAGCAGTTGGCCTAGCGGGAGGGCCCGCACAGATACGCAGTATTTT
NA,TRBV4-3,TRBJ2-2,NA,CASSQDQRPTGELFF,TGCGCCAGCAGCCAAGATCAGAGGCCGACCGGGGAGCTGTTTTTT
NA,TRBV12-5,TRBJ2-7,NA,CASGIGPGVYEQYF,TGTGCTAGTGGTATCGGCCCCGGGGTTTACGAGCAGTACTTC
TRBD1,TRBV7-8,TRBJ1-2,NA,CASSLLNEGAGGYTF,TGTGCCAGCAGCCTCTTAAACGAGGGGGCAGGCGGCTACACCTTC
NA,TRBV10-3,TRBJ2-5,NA,CAIKAGTGGETQYF,TGTGCCATCAAGGCGGGAACGGGTGGAGAGACCCAGTACTTC
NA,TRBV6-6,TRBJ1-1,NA,CASKSASTEAFF,TGTGCCAGCAAATCCGCGAGCACTGAAGCTTTCTTT
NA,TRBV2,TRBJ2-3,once,CASSQLGADTQYF,TGTGCCAGCAGCCAACTGGGCGCAGATACGCAGTATTTT
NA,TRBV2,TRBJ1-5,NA,CASIRDLRQPQHF,TGTGCCAGCATTAGAGATCTTCGTCAGCCCCAGCATTTT